The entry below describes one TCR beta chain. Its antigen is not identified. Each CDR3 protein gets one entry after TCRdb re-called the RT-PCR reads with MiXCR. This table holds about 520,000 distinct CDR3 sequences, approximately 11% found once. This entry belongs to a study of response to subunit inactivated influenza vaccine. Whole-study results and caveats: After each seasonal influenza vaccination, few new T cells are recruited, the authors suggested.

From germline, CDR1 is MNHEY and CDR2 SMNVEV (reference sequence). This CDR3 spans 15 amino acids. V shed 5 bases and J 7 bases; nucleotides not matched to a gene: 5. This TCR was sampled from a middle-aged man who received an inactivated influenza vaccine. This sample comprised PBMCs from blood, obtained roughly 47 days after vaccination. The chain has TRBV27 and TRBJ2-1; 13 bases line up with TRBD2. The CDR3, as DNA: TGTGCCAGCAGTCCACTAGCGGGAGGGCTGAATGAGCAGTTCTTC. Amino acids: CASSPLAGGLNEQFF.